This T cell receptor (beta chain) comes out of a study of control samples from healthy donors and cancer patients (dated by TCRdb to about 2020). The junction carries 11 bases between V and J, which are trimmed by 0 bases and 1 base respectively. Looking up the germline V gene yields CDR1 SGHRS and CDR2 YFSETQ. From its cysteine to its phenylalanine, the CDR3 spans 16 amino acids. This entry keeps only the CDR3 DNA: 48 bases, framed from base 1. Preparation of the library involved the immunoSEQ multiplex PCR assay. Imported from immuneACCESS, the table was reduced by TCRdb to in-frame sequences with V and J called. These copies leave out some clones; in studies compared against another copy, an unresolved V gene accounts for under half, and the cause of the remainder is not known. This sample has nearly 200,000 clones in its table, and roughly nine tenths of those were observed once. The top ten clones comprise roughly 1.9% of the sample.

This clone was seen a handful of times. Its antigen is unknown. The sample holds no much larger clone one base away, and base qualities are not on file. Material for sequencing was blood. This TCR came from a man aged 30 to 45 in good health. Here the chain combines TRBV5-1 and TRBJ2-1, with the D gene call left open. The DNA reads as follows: TGCGCCAGCAGCTTGGCCCCGGGCTCTTCCTACAATGAGCAGTTCTTC. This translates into CASSLAPGSSYNEQFF.